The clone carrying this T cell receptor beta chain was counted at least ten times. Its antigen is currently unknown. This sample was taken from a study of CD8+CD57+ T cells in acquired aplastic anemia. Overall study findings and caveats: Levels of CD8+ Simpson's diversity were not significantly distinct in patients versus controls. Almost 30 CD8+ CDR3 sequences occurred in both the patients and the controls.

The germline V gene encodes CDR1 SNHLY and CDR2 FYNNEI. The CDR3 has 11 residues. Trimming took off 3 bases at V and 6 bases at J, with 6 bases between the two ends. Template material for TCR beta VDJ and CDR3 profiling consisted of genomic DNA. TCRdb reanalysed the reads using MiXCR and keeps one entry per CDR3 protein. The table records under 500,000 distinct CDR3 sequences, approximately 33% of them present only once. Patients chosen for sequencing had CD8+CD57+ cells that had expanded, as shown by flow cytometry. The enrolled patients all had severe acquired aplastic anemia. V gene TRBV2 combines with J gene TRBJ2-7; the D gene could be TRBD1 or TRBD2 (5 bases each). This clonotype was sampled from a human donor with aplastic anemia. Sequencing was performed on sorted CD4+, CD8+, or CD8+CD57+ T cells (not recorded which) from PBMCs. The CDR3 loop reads CASSERGEQYF. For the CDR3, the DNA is TGTGCCAGCAGTGAGAGGGGCGAGCAGTACTTC. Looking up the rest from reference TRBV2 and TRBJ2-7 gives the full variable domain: EPEVTQTPSHQVTQMGQEVILRCVPISNHLYFYWYRQILGQKVEFLVSFYNNEISEKSEIFDDQFSVERPDGSNFTLKIRSTKLEDSAMYFCASSERGEQYFGPGTRLTVT.